Presented here are 2 T cell receptor beta chains from one specimen sequenced in a study of radiotherapy plus CTLA-4 blockade in lung cancer. The assay was immunoSEQ multiplex PCR, and TCRdb's table has in-frame clones only and misses some. The repertoire holds 95,000 to 150,000 clones, with just under 90% as singletons. Sequenced material: peripheral blood, taken from a patient treated with radiotherapy plus ipilimumab. The receptor source for this set is a human donor with non-small cell lung cancer that progressed on radiotherapy plus ipilimumab.

This clone appeared a single time. The J gene is TRBJ1-1, the V gene TRBV6-6; D is possibly TRBD1 (5 bases). The CDR3 spans 11 residues. Per germline, CDR1 MNHNY and CDR2 SVGAGI (reference sequence). V shed 3 bases and J shed 9 bases, with 8 bases lying between them. CDR3 sequence (DNA): TGTGCCAGCAGTTATGGGGGTAAAGCTTTCTTT. Protein sequence: CASSYGGKAFF.

This CDR3 is CASSEIDRDNQPQHF. The CDR3, as DNA: TGTGCCAGCAGTGAGATAGACAGGGACAATCAGCCCCAGCATTTT. The J gene is TRBJ1-5, the V gene TRBV6-1; TRBD1 matches at 7 bases. Germline loops: CDR1 MNHNS, CDR2 SASEGT. V lost 3 bases, J lost 3 bases, and 5 bases stayed unmatched. The CDR3 has 15 residues.